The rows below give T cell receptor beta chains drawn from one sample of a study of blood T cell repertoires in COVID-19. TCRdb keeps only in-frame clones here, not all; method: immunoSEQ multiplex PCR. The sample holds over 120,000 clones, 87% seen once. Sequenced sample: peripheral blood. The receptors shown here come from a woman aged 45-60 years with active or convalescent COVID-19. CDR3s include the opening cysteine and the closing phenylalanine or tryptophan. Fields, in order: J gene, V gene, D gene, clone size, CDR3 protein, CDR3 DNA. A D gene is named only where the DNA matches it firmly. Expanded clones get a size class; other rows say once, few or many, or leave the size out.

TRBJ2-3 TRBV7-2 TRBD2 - CASSLLAGGRLDTQYF TGTGCCAGCAGCTTATTAGCGGGGGGGCGGTTAGATACGCAGTATTTT
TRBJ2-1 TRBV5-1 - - CASSSGTLSHREQFF TGCGCCAGCAGCTCCGGGACTTTATCTCACCGTGAGCAGTTCTTC
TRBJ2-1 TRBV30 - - CAWNRREMRYNEQFF TGTGCCTGGAACCGTCGGGAGATGCGCTACAATGAGCAGTTCTTC
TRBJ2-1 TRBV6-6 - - CASRASEYNEQFF TGTGCCAGCAGGGCTAGCGAGTACAATGAGCAGTTCTTC
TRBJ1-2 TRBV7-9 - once CASSSLNRDQGYTF TGTGCCAGCAGCTCCTTAAACAGGGATCAAGGATACACCTTC
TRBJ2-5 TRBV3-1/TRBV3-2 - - CASSDEVRGGTQYF TGTGCCAGCAGCGATGAGGTACGGGGAGGGACCCAGTACTTC
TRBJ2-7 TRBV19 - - CASSWGFSYEQYF TGTGCCAGTAGTTGGGGCTTCTCCTACGAGCAGTACTTC
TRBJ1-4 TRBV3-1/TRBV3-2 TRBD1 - CASAGGPQDEKLFF TGTGCCAGCGCAGGGGGACCACAGGATGAAAAACTGTTTTTT
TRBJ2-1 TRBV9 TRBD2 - CASSVASGGSAGGNEQFF TGTGCCAGCAGCGTAGCTAGCGGGGGCTCCGCTGGTGGGAATGAGCAGTTCTTC
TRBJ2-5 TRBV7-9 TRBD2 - CASSSGTSGGGEETQYF TGTGCCAGCAGCTCGGGGACTAGCGGGGGCGGGGAAGAGACCCAGTACTTC
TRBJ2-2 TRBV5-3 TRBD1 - CARSLDRGLWSGELFF TGTGCCAGAAGCTTGGACAGGGGGCTCTGGTCCGGGGAGCTGTTTTTT
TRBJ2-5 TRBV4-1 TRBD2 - CASSQSSGDQETQYF TGCGCCAGCAGCCAGAGCAGCGGGGACCAAGAGACCCAGTACTTC
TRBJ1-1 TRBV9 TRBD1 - CASSVQAGGYTEAFF TGTGCCAGCAGCGTTCAAGCAGGGGGGTACACTGAAGCTTTCTTT